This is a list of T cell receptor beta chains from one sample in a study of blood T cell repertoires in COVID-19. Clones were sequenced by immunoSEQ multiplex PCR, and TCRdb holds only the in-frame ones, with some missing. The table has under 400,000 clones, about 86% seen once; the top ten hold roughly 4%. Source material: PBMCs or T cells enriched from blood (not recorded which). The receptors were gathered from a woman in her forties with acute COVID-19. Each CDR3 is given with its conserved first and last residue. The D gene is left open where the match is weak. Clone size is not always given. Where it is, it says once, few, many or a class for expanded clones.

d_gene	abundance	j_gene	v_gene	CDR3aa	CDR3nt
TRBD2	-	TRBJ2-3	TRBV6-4	CASSDGGADTQYF	TGTGCCAGCAGTGACGGGGGGGCAGATACGCAGTATTTT
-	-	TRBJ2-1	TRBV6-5	CASEFGNGEQFF	TGTGCCAGCGAATTCGGGAACGGTGAGCAGTTCTTC
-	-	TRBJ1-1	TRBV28	CAGGRGWGEAFF	TGTGCCGGAGGTCGGGGGTGGGGTGAAGCTTTCTTT
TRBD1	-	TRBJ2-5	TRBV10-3	CAISPLQGTQETQYF	TGTGCCATCAGTCCACTACAGGGGACCCAAGAGACCCAGTACTTC
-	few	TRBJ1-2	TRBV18	CASSPLQGSNYGYTF	TGTGCCAGCTCACCGCTTCAGGGGTCGAACTATGGCTACACCTTC
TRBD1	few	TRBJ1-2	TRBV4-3	CASSQETGNGGYTF	TGCGCCAGCAGCCAAGAGACAGGGAATGGTGGCTACACCTTC
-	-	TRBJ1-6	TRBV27	CASSRTENSPLHF	TGTGCCAGCAGTCGGACTGAGAATTCACCCCTCCACTTT
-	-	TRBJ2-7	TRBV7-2	CASTLGLGSSYEQYF	TGTGCCAGCACCCTGGGGCTAGGTAGCTCCTACGAGCAGTACTTC
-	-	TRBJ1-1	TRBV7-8	CASSPTAGEAFF	TGTGCCAGCAGCCCCACAGCGGGTGAAGCTTTCTTT
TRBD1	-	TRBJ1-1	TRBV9	CASSVSGTGGTEAFF	TGTGCCAGCAGCGTATCCGGGACAGGGGGCACTGAAGCTTTCTTT
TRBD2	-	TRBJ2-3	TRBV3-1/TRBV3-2	CASSPGGGGSDTQYF	TGTGCCAGCAGTCCCGGAGGCGGGGGGTCAGATACGCAGTATTTT
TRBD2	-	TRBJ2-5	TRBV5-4	CASSFISGLGQETQYF	TGTGCCAGCAGCTTCATCAGCGGACTAGGCCAAGAGACCCAGTACTTC
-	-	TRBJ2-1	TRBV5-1	CASSLVSGSPYNEQFF	TGCGCCAGCAGCTTGGTTTCGGGTTCACCCTACAATGAGCAGTTCTTC
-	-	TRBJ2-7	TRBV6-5	CASTDGTKIPYEQYF	TGTGCCAGCACAGACGGTACTAAAATACCATACGAGCAGTACTTC
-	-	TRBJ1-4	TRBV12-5	CASGLDRFNEKLFF	TGTGCTAGTGGCCTGGACAGATTTAATGAAAAACTGTTTTTT
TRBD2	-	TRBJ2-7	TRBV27	CASSARLAGPYEQYF	TGTGCCAGCAGCGCCCGACTAGCGGGACCCTACGAGCAGTACTTC
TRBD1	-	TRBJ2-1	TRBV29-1	CSGDSGHRNEQFF	TGCAGCGGGGACAGCGGACATAGGAATGAGCAGTTCTTC
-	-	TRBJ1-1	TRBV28	CASTGEANTEAFF	TGTGCCAGCACCGGGGAGGCGAACACTGAAGCTTTCTTT
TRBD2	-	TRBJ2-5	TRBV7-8	CASSSPQRGQGETQYF	TGTGCCAGCAGCTCCCCTCAGCGGGGGCAGGGAGAGACCCAGTACTTC
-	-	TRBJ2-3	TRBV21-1	CASRMIYFHTQYF	TGTGCCAGCAGGATGATCTACTTTCATACGCAGTATTTT
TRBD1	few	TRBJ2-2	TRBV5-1	CASSSGTGNTGELFF	TGCGCCAGCAGCTCCGGGACAGGTAACACCGGGGAGCTGTTTTTT
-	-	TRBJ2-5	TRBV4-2	CASSQDIQARETQYF	TGTGCCAGCAGCCAAGATATCCAGGCCCGAGAGACCCAGTACTTC
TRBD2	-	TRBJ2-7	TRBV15	CATSRDVGLAGLWDPSEQYF	TGTGCCACCAGCAGAGATGTGGGACTAGCGGGACTCTGGGACCCGAGCGAGCAGTACTTC
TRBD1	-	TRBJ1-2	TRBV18	CASSQYTGGLNYGYTF	TGTGCCAGCTCACAATACACAGGGGGCTTGAACTATGGCTACACCTTC
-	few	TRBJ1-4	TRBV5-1	CASSETPQGQLNEKLFF	TGCGCCAGCAGTGAAACCCCCCAAGGACAGTTAAATGAAAAACTGTTTTTT
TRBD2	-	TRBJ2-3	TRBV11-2	CASSLGLAGAKDTQYF	TGTGCCAGCAGCTTAGGTCTAGCGGGGGCAAAAGATACGCAGTATTTT
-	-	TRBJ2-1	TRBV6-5	CASRYRTEQFF	TGTGCCAGCAGATACAGGACAGAGCAGTTCTTC
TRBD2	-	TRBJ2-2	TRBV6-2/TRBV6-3	CASSSGLAPNTGELFF	TGTGCCAGCAGCTCGGGACTAGCGCCTAACACCGGGGAGCTGTTTTTT